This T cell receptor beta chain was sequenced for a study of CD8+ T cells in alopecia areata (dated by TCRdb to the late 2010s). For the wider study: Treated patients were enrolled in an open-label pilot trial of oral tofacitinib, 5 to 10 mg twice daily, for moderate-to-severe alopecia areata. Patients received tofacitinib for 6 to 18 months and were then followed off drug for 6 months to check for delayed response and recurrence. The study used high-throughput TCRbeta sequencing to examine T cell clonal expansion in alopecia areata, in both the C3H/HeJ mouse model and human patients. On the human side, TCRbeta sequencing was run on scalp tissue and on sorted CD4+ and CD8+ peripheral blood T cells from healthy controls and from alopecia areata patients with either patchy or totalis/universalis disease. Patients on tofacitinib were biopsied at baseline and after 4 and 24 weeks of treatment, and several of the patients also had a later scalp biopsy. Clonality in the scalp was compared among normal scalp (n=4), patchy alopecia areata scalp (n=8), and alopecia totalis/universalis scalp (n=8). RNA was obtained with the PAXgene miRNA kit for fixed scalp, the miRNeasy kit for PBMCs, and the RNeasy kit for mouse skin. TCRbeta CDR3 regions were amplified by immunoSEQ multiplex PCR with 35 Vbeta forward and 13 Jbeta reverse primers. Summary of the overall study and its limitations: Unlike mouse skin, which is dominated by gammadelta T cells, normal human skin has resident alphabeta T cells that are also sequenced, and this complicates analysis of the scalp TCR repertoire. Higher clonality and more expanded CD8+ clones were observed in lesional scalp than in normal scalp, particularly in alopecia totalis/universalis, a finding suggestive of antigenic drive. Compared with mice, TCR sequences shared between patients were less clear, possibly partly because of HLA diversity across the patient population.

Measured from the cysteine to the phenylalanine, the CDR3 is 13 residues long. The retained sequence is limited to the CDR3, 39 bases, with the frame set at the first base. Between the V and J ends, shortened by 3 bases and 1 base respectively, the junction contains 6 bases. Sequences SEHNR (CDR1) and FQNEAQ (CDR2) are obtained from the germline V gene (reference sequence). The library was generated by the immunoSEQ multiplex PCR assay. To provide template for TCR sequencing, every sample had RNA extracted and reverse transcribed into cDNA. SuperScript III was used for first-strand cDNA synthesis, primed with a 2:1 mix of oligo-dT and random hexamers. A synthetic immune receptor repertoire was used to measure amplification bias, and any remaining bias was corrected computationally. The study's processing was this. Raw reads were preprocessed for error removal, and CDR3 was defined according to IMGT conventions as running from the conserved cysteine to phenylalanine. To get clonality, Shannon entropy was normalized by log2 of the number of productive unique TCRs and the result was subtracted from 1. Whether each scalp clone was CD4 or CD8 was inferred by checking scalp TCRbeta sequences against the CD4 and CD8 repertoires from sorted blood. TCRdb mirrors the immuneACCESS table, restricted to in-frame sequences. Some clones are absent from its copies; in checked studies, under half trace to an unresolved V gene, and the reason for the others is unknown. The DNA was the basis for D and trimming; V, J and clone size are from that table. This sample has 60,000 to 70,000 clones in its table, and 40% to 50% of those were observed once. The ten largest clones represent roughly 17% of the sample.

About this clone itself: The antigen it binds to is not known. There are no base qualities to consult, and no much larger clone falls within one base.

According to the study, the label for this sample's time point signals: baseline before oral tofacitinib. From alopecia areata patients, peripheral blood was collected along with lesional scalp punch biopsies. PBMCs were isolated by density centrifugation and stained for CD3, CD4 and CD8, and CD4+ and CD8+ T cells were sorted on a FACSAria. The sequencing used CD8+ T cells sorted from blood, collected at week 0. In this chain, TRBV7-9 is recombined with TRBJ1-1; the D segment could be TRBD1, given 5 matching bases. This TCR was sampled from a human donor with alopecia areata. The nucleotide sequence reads TGTGCCAGCAGCTTCGGGGCGAACACTGAAGCTTTCTTT. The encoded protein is CASSFGANTEAFF.